This T cell receptor (beta chain) originates from a study of CXCR3-negative and CXCR3-positive naive CD8 T cells. cDNA libraries for TRB were generated by 5' RACE incorporating UMI labels. One entry per CDR3 protein, without DNA, is what TCRdb gives after re-calling the 5' RACE reads. Found here are more than 65,000 distinct CDR3 sequences; the top ten clones hold approximately 1.5%. CDR3 length: 14 residues. Study findings and constraints: Comparably high diversity marked both naive subsets, whereas memory CD8+ cells had much lower diversity. For CXCR3-positive naive cells, TRB CDR3s were more hydrophobic than those of CXCR3-negative naive cells. TRB CDR3 properties were used to infer TCR strength, and surface CD5 was comparable between naive subsets.

Comment on this clonotype: Its antigen remains unidentified.

The material sequenced was naive CXCR3- CD8+ T cells from blood. Subset meaning: CD45RO-CCR7+CD27+CD95- naive CD8+ T cells lacking CXCR3 (TNR3-). The receptor was derived from a human donor in good health. Some clones in this sample may be carry-over from other donors' samples. The V gene is TRBV12-3 or TRBV12-4, the J gene TRBJ1-1. CDR3 sequence reads: CASSLAGGDTEAFF.